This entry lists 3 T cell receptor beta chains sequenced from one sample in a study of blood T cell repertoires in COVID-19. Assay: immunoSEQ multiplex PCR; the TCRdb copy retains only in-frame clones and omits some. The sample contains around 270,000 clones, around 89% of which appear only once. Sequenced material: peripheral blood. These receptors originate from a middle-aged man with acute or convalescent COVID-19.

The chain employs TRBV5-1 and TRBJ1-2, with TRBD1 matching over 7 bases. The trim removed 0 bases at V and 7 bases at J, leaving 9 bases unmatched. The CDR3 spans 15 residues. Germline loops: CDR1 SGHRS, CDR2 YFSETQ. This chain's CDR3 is CASSLGTGVKGGYTF. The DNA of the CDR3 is TGCGCCAGCAGCTTGGGGACAGGAGTTAAGGGTGGCTACACCTTC.

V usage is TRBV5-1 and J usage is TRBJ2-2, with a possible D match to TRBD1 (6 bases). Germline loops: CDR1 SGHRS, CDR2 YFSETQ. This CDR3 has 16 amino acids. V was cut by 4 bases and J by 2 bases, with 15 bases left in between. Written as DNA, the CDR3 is TGCGCCAGCAGCACAACAGGGAGTACAAACACCGGGGAGCTGTTTTTT. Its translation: CASSTTGSTNTGELFF.

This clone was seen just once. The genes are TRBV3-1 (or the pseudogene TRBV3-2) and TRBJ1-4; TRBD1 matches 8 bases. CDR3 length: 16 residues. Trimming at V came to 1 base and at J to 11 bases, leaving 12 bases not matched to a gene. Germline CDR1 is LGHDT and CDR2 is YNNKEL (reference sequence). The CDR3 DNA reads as TGTGCCAGCAGCCAAGGGGGACAGGTCCGGGAGGCGAAACTGTTTTTT. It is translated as CASSQGGQVREAKLFF.